This record covers a single TCR beta chain. Its antigen remains unidentified. Germline V gene data show CDR1 as MNHNS and CDR2 as SASEGT. The CDR3 sequence is 15 residues long. V trimming: 2 bases; J trimming: 7 bases; junction bases outside the gene matches: 7. This sample stems from a study of cytomegalovirus exposure and HLA in healthy donors. Study observations and caveats: Reports credit the classifier with highly specific, highly sensitive diagnosis of cytomegalovirus status. A few chains tied to CMV proved CMV antigen-specific in vitro. For most subjects, TCR beta sequences were reported to predict HLA-A and HLA-B alleles with accuracy.

The PCR made use of 60 Vbeta and 13 Jbeta primers. TCRdb's table, derived via immunoSEQ multiplex PCR, lists solely in-frame clones and lacks some. The data contain about 100,000 clones, around three quarters of them singletons. The chain uses TRBV6-1 and TRBJ1-4, with 7 bases matching TRBD1. Material for sequencing was PBMCs. The clonotype comes from a man in his thirties or forties in good health and CMV-seronegative. CDR3 nucleotide sequence: TGTGCCAGCAGTGAAACTACAGGGGTCAGTGAAAAACTGTTTTTT. Translating it yields CASSETTGVSEKLFF.